The 11 T cell receptor beta chains in this list originate from one sample, sequenced in a study of response to subunit inactivated influenza vaccine. TCRdb re-derived calls from the RT-PCR reads in MiXCR, one entry per CDR3 protein. The data show just over 300,000 distinct CDR3 sequences, just over 20% seen once. The sample here was PBMCs from blood, taken less than 22 months after vaccination. The receptors here all came from a man aged 45 to 70 who received an inactivated influenza vaccine.

This chain links TRBV4-1 with TRBJ2-4; D unresolved. The CDR3 runs to 16 residues. V was trimmed by 2 bases and J by 7 bases, leaving 18 bases between them. Germline V gene lookup returns CDR1 MGHRA and CDR2 YSYEKL. CDR3 sequence reads: CASSQIGRSTVNIQYF. As DNA, the CDR3 is TGCGCCAGCAGCCAAATCGGACGTAGCACCGTTAACATTCAGTACTTC.

The V gene is TRBV6-6, the J gene TRBJ1-1; D is undetermined. Trimming took off 2 bases at V and 3 bases at J, with 4 bases between the two ends. This CDR3 has 12 residues. The V gene's germline CDR1 is MNHNY and CDR2 SVGAGI (reference sequence). The CDR3 sequence: CASSYPDTEAFF. DNA for the CDR3: TGTGCCAGCAGTTACCCGGACACTGAAGCTTTCTTT.

This chain joins TRBV19 and TRBJ1-5; D is ambiguous. V was trimmed by 6 bases and J by 0 bases, leaving 15 bases between them. The CDR3 spans 16 residues. The germline CDR1 and CDR2 sequences are LNHDA and SQIVND (reference sequence). CDR3: CASSNTGRYSNQPQHF. The CDR3 nucleotides read TGTGCCAGTAGCAACACGGGCAGATATAGCAATCAGCCCCAGCATTTT.

The CDR3: CASSLVAGNNEQFF. The CDR3 bases are TGTGCCAGCAGTTTAGTGGCGGGGAACAATGAGCAGTTCTTC. The chain couples TRBV28 to TRBJ2-1; weak D call: TRBD2 (6 bases). The CDR3 totals 14 residues. Trimming took off 2 bases at V and 5 bases at J, with 10 bases between the two ends. Germline V gene sequence: CDR1 MDHEN, CDR2 SYDVKM.

With respect to this clonotype: This likely comes from a read error, as the CDR3 has no conserved phenylalanine or tryptophan at its end. This chain joins TRBV10-3 and TRBJ1-1, with D possibly TRBD1 on 6 matching bases. Trimming cost V 5 bases and J 4 bases, with 14 bases left between them. Germline values: CDR1 ENHRY, CDR2 SYGVKD. The CDR3 totals 14 residues. The CDR3 protein is CAISRQERGTEAFI. CDR3 bases: TGTGCCATCAGTAGACAGGAACGGGGCACTGAAGCTTTCATT.

This clonotype has just a few counts. The chain links TRBV28 to TRBJ1-2; D not resolved. CDR1 is MDHEN and CDR2 is SYDVKM in the germline V gene. Trimming cost V 2 bases and J 6 bases, with 7 bases left between them. CDR3 length: 12 amino acids. The CDR3 here is CASSLMGNGYTF. The CDR3 region has the DNA TGTGCCAGCAGTTTAATGGGGAATGGCTACACCTTC.

This rearrangement joins TRBV24-1 to TRBJ2-1; 13 bases agree with TRBD2. J lost 7 bases, V lost 4 bases, and 6 bases had no gene match. There are 16 residues in the CDR3. Per the germline V gene, CDR1 is KGHDR and CDR2 is SFDVKD. The CDR3: CATSDQLAGGFNEQFF. In DNA, the CDR3 is TGTGCCACCAGTGACCAACTAGCGGGAGGGTTTAATGAGCAGTTCTTC.

This chain connects TRBV4-1 to TRBJ2-1; D possibly corresponds to TRBD1 (8 bases). The CDR3 length is 14 residues. CDR1 is MGHRA, CDR2 YSYEKL, per germline. V was trimmed by 4 bases and J by 6 bases, leaving 13 bases between them. The CDR3 sequence is CASSLTGEGNEQFF. In DNA form, the CDR3 reads TGCGCCAGCAGCCTGACAGGGGAGGGCAATGAGCAGTTCTTC.

The chain carries TRBV10-3 and TRBJ2-2; no clear D. The CDR3 contains 13 residues. CDR1 is ENHRY and CDR2 is SYGVKD in the germline V gene. Trimming removed 8 bases from V and 5 bases from J, with 12 bases in between. The CDR3 loop is CAIQASGTGELFF. The CDR3 bases are TGTGCCATCCAGGCTAGTGGGACCGGGGAGCTGTTTTTT.

The chain recombines TRBV11-2 with TRBJ2-5; D is unresolved. Germline values: CDR1 SGHAT, CDR2 FQNNGV. Trimming took 6 bases from V and 0 from J, leaving 8 bases between them. The CDR3 covers 13 residues. CDR3 bases: TGTGCCAGCAGATTGGGAAACCAAGAGACCCAGTACTTC. It translates to CASRLGNQETQYF.

This clonotype occurred a few times. This chain connects TRBV6-5 to TRBJ2-1; perhaps TRBD1 as D (5 bases). CDR1 and CDR2 from the germline V gene are MNHEY and SVGAGI. CDR3 size: 14 residues. V lost 1 base, J lost 5 bases, and 9 bases lay in between. The CDR3 coding sequence is TGTGCCAGCAGTTACTACAGGTTCAACAATGAGCAGTTCTTC. The encoded protein is CASSYYRFNNEQFF.